This TCR beta chain emerged from a study of human T cells and chemical hapten exposure. Study information: Patches with 0.01% DPC went on the upper back, and the tests were read at 6 days.

The study used a library that attached unique molecular identifiers to individual cDNA molecules. From the RACE reads, TCRdb called clonotypes with MiXCR, one entry per CDR3 protein. Of about 360,000 distinct CDR3 sequences in the sample, 4.8% were seen once. The sample's time point: patch test 1, 2 weeks after DPC sensitization. Specified treatment: therapeutic diphenylcyclopropenone sensitization with weekly scalp DPC. Specimen: whole blood, collected in connection with sensitization to the hapten diphenylcyclopropenone (DPC). This clonotype originated in a woman between 50 and 59 years old with alopecia areata. Some clones in this sample may be carry-over from other donors' samples.

The CDR3 is CSARPSQGAGYTF. CDR3 nucleotide sequence: TGCAGTGCTAGACCTTCCCAAGGTGCTGGCTACACCTTC. V is TRBV20-1 and J is TRBJ1-2; D is undetermined. This CDR3 region has 13 residues. Germline-derived CDR1 and CDR2 are DFQATT and SNEGSKA (reference sequence). V shed 2 bases and J shed 7 bases, with 14 bases lying between them.